The rows below give T cell receptor beta chains drawn from one sample of a study of human T cells and chemical hapten exposure. TCRdb recomputed calls from the RACE reads with MiXCR, one row per CDR3 protein. This sample has 75,000 to 90,000 distinct CDR3 sequences, with 12% found just once. The sequenced sample was whole blood, obtained in connection with sensitization to the hapten diphenylcyclopropenone (DPC). Receptors were obtained from a woman aged 55-69 years with alopecia areata. Some clones in this sample may be carry-over from other donors' samples. Each CDR3 is given with its conserved first and last residue. Each record gives: J gene, D gene, clone size, V gene, CDR3 protein, CDR3 DNA. The D gene is left open where the match is weak. Not every row has a clone size; where given, it reads once, few, many or a size class.

j_gene: TRBJ2-7
d_gene: NA
abundance: few
v_gene: TRBV7-2
CDR3aa: CASSLVGGESSYEQYF
CDR3nt: TGTGCCAGCAGCTTAGTCGGCGGGGAGAGCTCCTACGAGCAGTACTTC

j_gene: TRBJ2-7
d_gene: TRBD1
abundance: few
v_gene: TRBV5-1
CDR3aa: CASSQTPGQTYEQYF
CDR3nt: TGCGCCAGCAGCCAAACTCCGGGACAGACCTACGAGCAGTACTTC

j_gene: TRBJ1-4
d_gene: TRBD1
abundance: NA
v_gene: TRBV6-1
CDR3aa: CASRRTGGVKLFF
CDR3nt: TGTGCCAGCAGACGGACAGGCGGCGTAAAACTGTTTTTT

j_gene: TRBJ1-1
d_gene: NA
abundance: few
v_gene: TRBV7-9
CDR3aa: CASSSPQLELNTEAFF
CDR3nt: TGTGCCAGCAGCTCACCGCAGCTGGAGTTAAACACTGAAGCTTTCTTT

j_gene: TRBJ2-5
d_gene: NA
abundance: few
v_gene: TRBV7-7
CDR3aa: CASSLAPLPQETQYF
CDR3nt: TGTGCTAGCAGCTTAGCTCCTCTTCCTCAAGAGACCCAGTACTTC

j_gene: TRBJ1-6
d_gene: NA
abundance: NA
v_gene: TRBV6-5
CDR3aa: CASNGGMGSPLHF
CDR3nt: TGTGCCAGCAACGGGGGGATGGGTTCACCCCTCCACTTT

j_gene: TRBJ2-7
d_gene: TRBD1
abundance: NA
v_gene: TRBV29-1
CDR3aa: CSVKVRRDRPTYEQYF
CDR3nt: TGCAGCGTTAAAGTTCGGAGGGACAGGCCGACCTACGAGCAGTACTTC

j_gene: TRBJ2-1
d_gene: NA
abundance: NA
v_gene: TRBV6-2/TRBV6-3
CDR3aa: CASSLDRLEQFF
CDR3nt: TGTGCCAGCAGCCTTGACCGGCTAGAGCAGTTCTTC

j_gene: TRBJ1-2
d_gene: NA
abundance: few
v_gene: TRBV2
CDR3aa: CASSEAGDGYGYTF
CDR3nt: TGTGCCAGCAGTGAAGCGGGCGATGGCTATGGCTACACCTTC

j_gene: TRBJ2-1
d_gene: NA
abundance: NA
v_gene: TRBV20-1
CDR3aa: CSAGRDEQFF
CDR3nt: TGCAGTGCTGGTAGGGATGAGCAGTTCTTC

j_gene: TRBJ2-2
d_gene: NA
abundance: many
v_gene: TRBV13
CDR3aa: CASSFASTGELFF
CDR3nt: TGTGCCAGCAGCTTCGCGAGTACCGGGGAGCTGTTTTTT

j_gene: TRBJ2-2
d_gene: NA
abundance: many
v_gene: TRBV4-2
CDR3aa: CASSQDYAGELFF
CDR3nt: TGTGCCAGCAGCCAAGACTACGCCGGGGAGCTGTTTTTT

j_gene: TRBJ2-7
d_gene: NA
abundance: few
v_gene: TRBV6-1
CDR3aa: CASRRDGSYEQYF
CDR3nt: TGTGCCAGCAGACGGGACGGCTCCTACGAGCAGTACTTC

j_gene: TRBJ2-1
d_gene: TRBD1
abundance: many
v_gene: TRBV29-1
CDR3aa: CSVAGTGIHAEQFF
CDR3nt: TGCAGCGTTGCCGGGACAGGGATCCACGCTGAGCAGTTCTTC

j_gene: TRBJ1-2
d_gene: NA
abundance: few
v_gene: TRBV28
CDR3aa: CASSLFSVASGYTF
CDR3nt: TGTGCCAGCAGTTTATTTTCGGTCGCGAGTGGCTACACCTTC

j_gene: TRBJ1-2
d_gene: NA
abundance: many
v_gene: TRBV7-9
CDR3aa: CASGLLWTGYTF
CDR3nt: TGTGCCAGTGGTTTATTGTGGACTGGCTACACCTTC

j_gene: TRBJ1-6
d_gene: NA
abundance: few
v_gene: TRBV3-1
CDR3aa: CASSQVVGLGNSPLHF
CDR3nt: TGTGCCAGCAGCCAAGTGGTGGGGCTGGGGAATTCACCCCTCCACTTT

j_gene: TRBJ2-3
d_gene: NA
abundance: many
v_gene: TRBV5-1
CDR3aa: CASSSDRDTQYF
CDR3nt: TGCGCCAGCAGCTCAGACCGGGATACGCAGTATTTT

j_gene: TRBJ2-6
d_gene: NA
abundance: NA
v_gene: TRBV4-2
CDR3aa: CASSPDSSSGANVLTF
CDR3nt: TGTGCCAGCAGCCCAGACTCGAGCTCTGGGGCCAACGTCCTGACTTTC

j_gene: TRBJ1-5
d_gene: NA
abundance: NA
v_gene: TRBV6-1
CDR3aa: CATQTRGYQPQHF
CDR3nt: TGTGCCACCCAGACAAGGGGATATCAGCCCCAGCATTTT

j_gene: TRBJ1-3
d_gene: NA
abundance: many
v_gene: TRBV25-1
CDR3aa: CATGTTGNTIYF
CDR3nt: TGTGCCACCGGGACTACTGGAAACACCATATATTTT

j_gene: TRBJ2-1
d_gene: NA
abundance: few
v_gene: TRBV5-1
CDR3aa: CASSFGGQLHNEQFF
CDR3nt: TGCGCCAGCAGCTTCGGGGGGCAGCTGCACAATGAGCAGTTCTTC